This T cell receptor (beta chain) is from a study of OX40 agonist ivuxolimab in advanced cancers. Context from the whole study: Ivuxolimab, which targeted the costimulatory receptor OX40 (CD134), was an agonistic, fully human IgG2 monoclonal antibody. Of the approximately 53 patients in dose escalation, some 19 had hepatocellular carcinoma, about 15 had melanoma, 9 had renal cell carcinoma and 9 had head and neck cancer. Partial responses occurred in three dose-escalation patients, of whom one had hepatocellular carcinoma and two had cutaneous melanoma. Prior anti-PD-1, anti-PD-L1 or anti-CTLA-4 therapy was permitted, and checkpoint inhibitors had been received by roughly 40% of dose-escalation patients. Intravenous ivuxolimab was administered to patients every 2 weeks at six dose levels: 0.01, 0.1, 0.3, 1.5, 3 and 10 mg/kg. The paper covers the monotherapy dose-escalation part of the phase I ivuxolimab trial, which included N = 52 patients. Peripheral TCRbeta sequencing aimed to test whether ivuxolimab altered TCR sequence diversity and caused clonal T-cell expansion. A male proportion of around 83% and a mean age of around 60 years, ranging from about 23 to 90, were recorded for the dose-escalation cohort. Results the study describes overall, beyond this receptor: Low levels of normalized T-cell clonal expansion were also shown by some nonresponding patients. Partial responders in the 0.1-3.0 mg/kg groups had among the lowest normalized peripheral clonal expansion, especially among CD8+ T cells. At doses of 0.1 to 3.0 mg/kg, clonal expansion of both CD4+ and CD8+ T cells in blood was seen between baseline and week 6. After ivuxolimab, more expanded clones were found on average in CD8+ T cells than in CD4+ T cells. Which antigens the clonally expanded peripheral T cells were specific for was not determined.

For sequencing of the TCRbeta CDR3 region, genomic DNA was extracted from the sorted cells. TCRbeta CDR3 regions were sequenced using the immunoSEQ Assay. Entries here come from immuneACCESS through TCRdb and include only in-frame sequences with V and J called. Some clones fail to appear in such tables; in the studies checked, an unresolved V gene covers under half of the shortfall, and the cause of the remainder is unknown. The sample table contains 30,000 to 35,000 clones; only one count was recorded for roughly 89% of them. Of the sample, around 39% falls within the top ten clones. With respect to this clone: This receptor's antigen is unknown. Base qualities are missing; no much larger clone stands one base away.

Patients with a history of autoimmune disease or receiving systemic immunosuppression were excluded from the trial. In every dose cohort, peripheral blood was drawn for TCR sequencing at baseline, cycle 4 day 1, and cycle 7 day 1. Samples came from an open-label, multicenter, first-in-human phase I dose-escalation trial of ivuxolimab. Adults with locally advanced or metastatic melanoma, renal cell, hepatocellular, or head and neck squamous cell carcinoma were enrolled in the trial. Before TCR sequencing, CD4+ and CD8+ T cells were separately sorted from peripheral blood. The CDR1 and CDR2 encoded by the germline V gene (reference sequence) are MNHEY and SMNVEV. V sheds 5 bases and J sheds 7 bases, leaving 14 bases between their ends. Counted from cysteine to phenylalanine, this CDR3 has 13 amino acids. This entry keeps only the CDR3 DNA: 39 bases, framed from base 1.

The specimen was CD4+ or CD8+ T cells sorted from blood, collected in a trial of the OX40 agonist ivuxolimab. The chain employs TRBV27 and TRBJ2-5; 5 matching bases give a weak D call of TRBD2. The source of this sequence is an adult with an advanced solid tumor such as melanoma, head and neck, liver or kidney cancer. The DNA sequence is as follows: TGTGCCAGCAGTCCACTGGGCGGGTGGACCCAGTACTTC. Protein translation: CASSPLGGWTQYF.